One and the same sample provided the 27 T cell receptor beta chains below, sequenced in a study of T cell repertoires in cytomegalovirus infection. Each CDR3 protein gets one entry after TCRdb re-called the reads with MiXCR. The table has about 920,000 distinct CDR3 sequences, roughly 31% seen once. Their recognized antigens are unknown. The sequences come from cultured CD8+ T cells from PBMCs, collected from culture after CMV antigen stimulation. The receptor source for this set is a human donor in good health (CMV status not recorded). Some clones in this sample may be carry-over from other donors' samples.

This clonotype was seen a handful of times. The genes are TRBV5-6 and TRBJ2-7; no clear D gene. The V gene lost 3 bases and the J gene lost 3 bases, with 10 bases spanning the gap. The CDR3 is 13 amino acids. From germline, CDR1 is SGHDT and CDR2 YYEEEE. CDR3 bases: TGTGCCAGCAGCTCTGGACGGATCTACGAGCAGTACTTC. It yields the protein CASSSGRIYEQYF. The full variable domain, rest sourced from reference TRBV5-6 and TRBJ2-7, is DAGVTQSPTHLIKTRGQQVTLRCSPKSGHDTVSWYQQALGQGPQFIFQYYEEEERQRGNFPDRFSGHQFPNYSSELNVNALLLGDSALYLCASSSGRIYEQYFGPGTRLTVT.

V and J are TRBV9 and TRBJ1-1; D perhaps matches TRBD1 (6 bases). The CDR3 runs 14 residues. V dropped 4 bases and J dropped 5 bases, with 15 bases sitting between them. Germline loops: CDR1 SGDLS, CDR2 YYNGEE. The CDR3 loop is CASSPLGGRTEAFF. In nucleotides, the CDR3 is TGTGCCAGCAGCCCCTTAGGGGGAAGAACTGAAGCTTTCTTT.

This chain uses TRBV25-1 with TRBJ1-6; D unclear. CDR3 length equals 15 residues. Germline assignment: CDR1 MGHDK and CDR2 SYGVNS. Trimming stripped 0 bases from V and 3 bases from J, with 6 bases between. DNA for the CDR3: TGTGCCAGCAGTGAATATGCCAGCTATAATTCACCCCTCCACTTT. As protein: CASSEYASYNSPLHF.

This sequence joins TRBV2 and TRBJ1-5; D perhaps matches TRBD1 (5 bases). The CDR3 spans 15 residues. Germline assignment: CDR1 SNHLY and CDR2 FYNNEI. With 8 bases removed from V and 3 bases from J, the gap between germline ends came to 17 bases. In nucleotides, the CDR3 is TGTGCCAGCGCCAAGGAAGGGGTCTTCAATCAGCCCCAGCATTTT. It encodes CASAKEGVFNQPQHF.

The chain uses TRBV5-4 and TRBJ1-2, with D hard to call. Looked up from germline, CDR1 is SGHNT and CDR2 is YYREEE (reference sequence). The CDR3 spans 14 residues. With 3 bases removed from V and 5 bases from J, the gap between germline ends came to 14 bases. CDR3 bases: TGTGCCAGCAGCTGGGAGGACGAATCTTATGGCTACACCTTC. The encoded protein is CASSWEDESYGYTF. Full variable domain (rest looked up from reference TRBV5-4 and TRBJ1-2): ETGVTQSPTHLIKTRGQQVTLRCSSQSGHNTVSWYQQALGQGPQFIFQYYREEENGRGNFPPRFSGLQFPNYSSELNVNALELDDSALYLCASSWEDESYGYTFGSGTRLTVV.

Details on this clonotype: A junction end diverges from the germline sequence, so it may reflect a read error. The V gene is TRBV6-5, the J gene TRBJ1-1, with 9 bases lining up with TRBD1. This CDR3 comprises 17 residues. CDR1 and CDR2 (germline): MNHEY, SVGAGI. The CDR3: CASSYSLVTGGIYEAFF. The CDR3 nucleotides read TGTGCCAGCAGCTACTCATTGGTGACAGGGGGAATTTATGAAGCTTTCTTT.

This clonotype was seen only a few times. This chain connects TRBV5-4 to TRBJ1-2; possible D gene TRBD1, 6 bases. Germline CDR1 and CDR2: SGHNT and YYREEE (reference sequence). The V gene lost 1 base and the J gene lost 0 bases, with 16 bases spanning the gap. CDR3 length equals 17 residues. CDR3 amino acids: CASSLYYSGAANYGYTF. In DNA, the CDR3 is TGTGCCAGCAGCTTGTACTACTCAGGGGCCGCTAACTATGGCTACACCTTC.

This clonotype was counted only a few times. The chain uses TRBV7-8 and TRBJ1-2, with 10 nucleotides matching TRBD1. This CDR3 comprises 16 residues. The V and J ends lost 0 bases and 7 bases, in that order; junction bases with no gene match: 8. CDR1 and CDR2 from the germline V gene are SGHVS and FQNEAQ. In DNA form, the CDR3 reads TGTGCCAGCAGCTTAGCGTACGGGACAGGGGCGGGTGGCTACACCTTC. Protein product: CASSLAYGTGAGGYTF. Together with reference TRBV7-8 and TRBJ1-2, the CDR3 gives the full variable domain: GAGVSQSPRYKVAKRGQDVALRCDPISGHVSLFWYQQALGQGPEFLTYFQNEAQLDKSGLPSDRFFAERPEGSVSTLKIQRTQQEDSAVYLCASSLAYGTGAGGYTFGSGTRLTVV.

The genes are TRBV4-1 and TRBJ2-1; D is undetermined. Trimming took off 0 bases at V and 2 bases at J, with 5 bases between the two ends. The CDR3 consists of 14 residues. Per germline, CDR1 MGHRA and CDR2 YSYEKL. The CDR3 loop is CASSQDPAYNEQFF. The CDR3 DNA reads as TGCGCCAGCAGCCAAGATCCGGCCTACAATGAGCAGTTCTTC.

The chain has TRBV9 and TRBJ2-5; D assignment may be TRBD1 or TRBD2 (6 bases each). Germline V lookup: CDR1 SGDLS, CDR2 YYNGEE. The V end was cut by 2 bases, the J end by 0 bases, with 11 bases between. CDR3 length: 15 amino acids. The CDR3 sequence: CASSVAGGYQETQYF. The CDR3 DNA follows: TGTGCCAGCAGCGTGGCCGGGGGCTACCAAGAGACCCAGTACTTC.

This clonotype was picked up many times. V is TRBV7-9 and J is TRBJ2-2; 7 bases line up with TRBD2. Trimming took 5 bases from V and 1 from J; bases not matched to a gene: 4. The CDR3 sequence is 15 residues long. CDR1 is SEHNR, CDR2 FQNEAQ, per germline (reference sequence). The CDR3 region is CASSERGVNTGELFF. The CDR3 region has the DNA TGTGCCAGCAGCGAGCGGGGTGTGAACACCGGGGAGCTGTTTTTT.

The rearrangement uses TRBV29-1 and TRBJ1-2, with a tentative D call TRBD1 (6 bases). CDR1 SQVTM and CDR2 ANQGSEA come from the germline V gene. CDR3 length equals 15 residues. V was cut by 6 bases and J by 4 bases, with 21 bases left in between. The CDR3 DNA reads as TGCAGCGTCCCCACGGGAGGGGGGCTACTCTATGGCTACACCTTC. Amino acid sequence: CSVPTGGGLLYGYTF. The whole variable domain, filled in from reference TRBV29-1 and TRBJ1-2, reads SAVISQKPSRDICQRGTSLTIQCQVDSQVTMMFWYRQQPGQSLTLIATANQGSEATYESGFVIDKFPISRPNLTFSTLTVSNMSPEDSSIYLCSVPTGGGLLYGYTFGSGTRLTVV.

Comments on this clonotype: Its ends do not fully match the called genes, so a read error is possible. This chain connects TRBV19 to TRBJ2-1; D is unresolved. The CDR3 runs 14 residues. Germline V CDR1 and CDR2: LNHDA, SQIVND (reference sequence). The CDR3 reads CASSLSEFNNEQSF. The CDR3 DNA reads as TGTGCCAGTAGTCTCTCAGAATTCAACAATGAGCAGTCCTTC.

This rearrangement joins TRBV6-2 or TRBV6-3 to TRBJ2-7; D is unresolved. From germline, CDR1 is MNHEY and CDR2 SVGEGT. The CDR3 has 19 residues. Trimming removed 2 bases from V and 0 bases from J, with 23 bases in between. The DNA of the CDR3 is TGTGCCAGCAGTTACGGCGTGGGAAGGGTCAGTGCGAGCTCCTACGAGCAGTACGTC. As protein: CASSYGVGRVSASSYEQYV.

This chain joins TRBV14 and TRBJ2-1; no clear D gene. The CDR3 sequence is 12 residues long. V lost 2 bases and J lost 6, with 5 bases in between. Germline V gives CDR1 SGHDN, CDR2 FVKESK. CDR3 DNA sequence: TGTGCCAGCAGCCAAAGGGTCAATGAGCAGTTCTTC. Translated, it gives CASSQRVNEQFF. Looking up the rest from reference TRBV14 and TRBJ2-1 gives the full variable domain: EAGVTQFPSHSVIEKGQTVTLRCDPISGHDNLYWYRRVMGKEIKFLLHFVKESKQDESGMPNNRFLAERTGGTYSTLKVQPAELEDSGVYFCASSQRVNEQFFGPGTRLTVL.

This clonotype has just a few counts. The V call is TRBV12-3 or TRBV12-4, the J call TRBJ1-2, with 7 bases aligning to TRBD1. The CDR3 has 12 residues. V gave up 2 bases and J gave up 14 bases; unmatched junction bases: 8. The CDR3 sequence is CASSLRQGVGTF. The CDR3 DNA is TGTGCCAGCAGTTTACGGCAGGGGGTTGGGACCTTC.

This clonotype was picked up many times. CDR3 in DNA: TGTGCCAGCAGTTTCTGGACAGGGAATACTGGGGCCAACGTCCTGACTTTC. Translated: CASSFWTGNTGANVLTF. The chain uses TRBV12-3 or TRBV12-4 and TRBJ2-6; TRBD1 aligns across 8 bases. The CDR3 extends over 17 amino acids. J lost 2 bases, V lost 3 bases, and 6 bases had no gene match.

The rearrangement links TRBV15 to TRBJ1-5; D remains unclear. This CDR3 comprises 15 residues. Germline CDR1 reads LNHNV; CDR2 reads YYDKDF (reference sequence). V was pared by 0 bases and J by 2 bases, with 8 bases between. The CDR3 DNA is TGTGCCACCAGCAGAGATCTGGATCGCAATCAGCCCCAGCATTTT. Its protein product is CATSRDLDRNQPQHF.

There are a few counts of this clonotype. This chain links TRBV5-1 with TRBJ1-1, with 7 bases fitting TRBD1. This CDR3 spans 16 amino acids. Germline CDR1 reads SGHRS; CDR2 reads YFSETQ. V was clipped by 0 bases and J by 2 bases; unmatched bases: 7. CDR3 region: CASSLARQGANTEAFF. CDR3 nucleotide sequence: TGCGCCAGCAGCTTGGCCAGACAGGGTGCTAACACTGAAGCTTTCTTT.

The rearrangement joins TRBV6-5 to TRBJ2-2; 8 nucleotides agree with TRBD1. The trim removed 6 bases at V and 0 bases at J, leaving 12 bases unmatched. CDR3 size: 18 residues. Germline V gene lookup returns CDR1 MNHEY and CDR2 SVGAGI. The CDR3 here is CASRIEWGQAANTGELFF. In DNA form, the CDR3 reads TGTGCCAGCAGAATTGAATGGGGACAGGCAGCGAACACCGGGGAGCTGTTTTTT.

This clonotype was recorded a few times. This chain joins TRBV11-3 and TRBJ2-1; TRBD2 is a possible D gene (5 bases). Germline assignment: CDR1 SGHNT and CDR2 YENEEA. This CDR3 is built from 16 residues. Trimming removed 4 bases from V and 10 bases from J, with 23 bases in between. Here the CDR3 reads CASSYRWSGGAKEQFF. The CDR3 DNA sequence: TGTGCCAGCAGCTACCGTTGGTCCGGAGGTGCCAAGGAGCAGTTCTTC.

Written as DNA, the CDR3 is TGTGCCAGCAGCGTAAGCGGGACAAACCAAGAGACCCAGTACTTC. It encodes CASSVSGTNQETQYF. The chain recombines TRBV9 with TRBJ2-5; a possible D gene is TRBD2 (7 bases). Per germline, CDR1 SGDLS and CDR2 YYNGEE. The CDR3 is made up of 15 amino acids. Trimming shortened V by 1 base and J by 0 bases, and 10 bases separated the two germline ends.

Of note for this clonotype: The junction differs from germline at one of its ends, possibly a read error. The chain links TRBV12-3 or TRBV12-4 to TRBJ2-3, with a possible D match to TRBD1 (5 bases). This CDR3 is built from 13 residues. The CDR3 DNA reads TGTGTCAGCACTGCCCCCAGGGAAGATACGCAGTATTTT. Encoded protein: CVSTAPREDTQYF.

This clonotype has a count of ten or more. The chain employs TRBV7-6 and TRBJ1-5, with D possibly matching TRBD1 (5 bases). The CDR3 has 17 amino acids. The V gene's germline CDR1 is SGHVS and CDR2 FNYEAQ. Between the trimmed V and J ends, which lost 1 base and 0 bases, there was a span of 13 bases. This CDR3 is CASSLEAGPPSNQPQHF. The CDR3 DNA follows: TGTGCCAGCAGCTTAGAGGCAGGGCCGCCTAGCAATCAGCCCCAGCATTTT. Looking up the rest from reference TRBV7-6 and TRBJ1-5 gives the full variable domain: GAGVSQSPRYKVTKRGQDVALRCDPISGHVSLYWYRQALGQGPEFLTYFNYEAQQDKSGLPNDRFSAERPEGSISTLTIQRTEQRDSAMYRCASSLEAGPPSNQPQHFGDGTRLSIL.

The V gene is TRBV6-2 or TRBV6-3, the J gene TRBJ1-2; D is ambiguous. Per the germline V gene, CDR1 is MNHEY and CDR2 is SVGEGT. V was shortened by 5 bases and J by 4 bases, with 17 bases between the two germline ends. The length of the CDR3 is 15 residues. CDR3 region: CASSATMGSFYGYTF. CDR3 DNA: TGTGCCAGCAGTGCCACCATGGGCTCCTTCTATGGCTACACCTTC.

The chain uses TRBV28 and TRBJ1-5, with a tentative D call TRBD1 (5 bases). V lost 3 bases and J lost 4, with 10 bases in between. Per germline, CDR1 MDHEN and CDR2 SYDVKM. There are 14 residues in the CDR3. The CDR3 bases are TGTGCCAGCAGTTTGTGGGGGAGAAATCAGCCCCAGCATTTT. Translated: CASSLWGRNQPQHF.

There are a few counts of this clonotype. This chain uses TRBV6-1 with TRBJ1-1; no definite D call. CDR3 length equals 15 residues. Germline loops: CDR1 MNHNS, CDR2 SASEGT. V lost 0 bases and J lost 0, with 8 bases in between. This CDR3 reads CASSEALMVNTEAFF. The CDR3 coding sequence is TGTGCCAGCAGTGAAGCGCTTATGGTGAACACTGAAGCTTTCTTT.